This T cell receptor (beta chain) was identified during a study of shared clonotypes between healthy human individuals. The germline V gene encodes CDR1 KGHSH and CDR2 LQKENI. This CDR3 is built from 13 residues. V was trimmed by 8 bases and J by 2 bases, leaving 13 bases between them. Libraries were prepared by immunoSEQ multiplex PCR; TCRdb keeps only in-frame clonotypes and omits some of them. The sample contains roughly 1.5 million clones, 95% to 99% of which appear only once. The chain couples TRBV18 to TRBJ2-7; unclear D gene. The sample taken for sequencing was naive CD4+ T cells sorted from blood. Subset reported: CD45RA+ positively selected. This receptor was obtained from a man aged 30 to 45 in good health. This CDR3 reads CASPRTVTYEQYF. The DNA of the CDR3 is TGTGCCAGCCCTCGAACTGTGACCTACGAGCAGTACTTC.